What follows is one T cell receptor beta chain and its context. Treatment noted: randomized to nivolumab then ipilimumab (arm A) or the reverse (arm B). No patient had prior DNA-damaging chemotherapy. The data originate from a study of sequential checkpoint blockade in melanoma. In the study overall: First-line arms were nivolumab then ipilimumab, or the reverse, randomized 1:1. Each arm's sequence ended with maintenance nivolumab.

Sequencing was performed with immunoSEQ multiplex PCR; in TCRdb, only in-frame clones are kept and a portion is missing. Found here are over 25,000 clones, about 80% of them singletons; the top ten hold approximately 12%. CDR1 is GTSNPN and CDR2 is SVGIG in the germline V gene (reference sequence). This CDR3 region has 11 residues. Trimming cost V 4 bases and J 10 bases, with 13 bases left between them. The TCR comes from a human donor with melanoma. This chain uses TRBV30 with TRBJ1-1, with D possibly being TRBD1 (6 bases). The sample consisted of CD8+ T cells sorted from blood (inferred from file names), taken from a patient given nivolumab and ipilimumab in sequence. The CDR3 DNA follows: TGTGCCTGGACCCAGCCGACAGGAGCTTTCTTT. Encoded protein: CAWTQPTGAFF.